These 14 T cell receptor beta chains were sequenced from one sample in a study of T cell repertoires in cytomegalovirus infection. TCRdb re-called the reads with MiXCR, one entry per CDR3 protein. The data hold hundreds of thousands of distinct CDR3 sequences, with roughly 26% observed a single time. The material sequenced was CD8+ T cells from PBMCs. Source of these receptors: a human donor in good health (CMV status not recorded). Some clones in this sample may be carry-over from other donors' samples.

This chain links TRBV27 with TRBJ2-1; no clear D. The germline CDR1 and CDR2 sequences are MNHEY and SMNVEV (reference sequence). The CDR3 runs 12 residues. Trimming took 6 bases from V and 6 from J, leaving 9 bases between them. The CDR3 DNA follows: TGTGCCAGCAGACCCACACCCAATGAGCAGTTCTTC. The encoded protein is CASRPTPNEQFF.

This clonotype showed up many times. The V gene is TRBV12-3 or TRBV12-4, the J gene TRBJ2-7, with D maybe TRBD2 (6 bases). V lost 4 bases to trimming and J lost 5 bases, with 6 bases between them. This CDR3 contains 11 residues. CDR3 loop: CASSWGDEQYF. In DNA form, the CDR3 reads TGTGCCAGCAGTTGGGGGGACGAGCAGTACTTC.

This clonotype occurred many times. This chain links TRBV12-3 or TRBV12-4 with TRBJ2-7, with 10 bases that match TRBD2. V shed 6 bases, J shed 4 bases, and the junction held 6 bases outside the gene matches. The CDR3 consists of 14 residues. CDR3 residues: CASSQRGGKYEQYF. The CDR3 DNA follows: TGTGCCAGCAGCCAGCGGGGGGGCAAGTACGAGCAGTACTTC.

The CDR3 loop is CASSLDFLSTDTQYF. CDR3 sequence (DNA): TGTGCCAGCAGTTTGGATTTTCTTAGCACAGATACGCAGTATTTT. V is TRBV27 and J is TRBJ2-3; D unclear. Trimming took off 3 bases at V and 0 bases at J, with 10 bases between the two ends. The CDR3 runs 15 residues. Germline V gives CDR1 MNHEY, CDR2 SMNVEV (reference sequence).

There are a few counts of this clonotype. The CDR3 is CASSYDSSSGPIQETQYF. In DNA, the CDR3 is TGTGCCAGCAGTTATGACTCCTCCTCAGGGCCTATCCAAGAGACCCAGTACTTC. This chain connects TRBV6-2 or TRBV6-3 to TRBJ2-5, with a weak D call TRBD1 (5 bases). This CDR3 spans 18 amino acids. The V and J ends lost 3 bases and 1 base respectively, with 21 bases between them. Germline-derived CDR1 and CDR2 are MNHEY and SVGEGT.

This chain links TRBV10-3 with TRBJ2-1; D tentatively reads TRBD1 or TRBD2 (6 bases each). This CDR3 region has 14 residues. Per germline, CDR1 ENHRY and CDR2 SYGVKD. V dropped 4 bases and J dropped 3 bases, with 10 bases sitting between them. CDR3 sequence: CAISVGGGYNEQFF. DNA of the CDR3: TGTGCCATCAGTGTTGGAGGGGGCTACAATGAGCAGTTCTTC.

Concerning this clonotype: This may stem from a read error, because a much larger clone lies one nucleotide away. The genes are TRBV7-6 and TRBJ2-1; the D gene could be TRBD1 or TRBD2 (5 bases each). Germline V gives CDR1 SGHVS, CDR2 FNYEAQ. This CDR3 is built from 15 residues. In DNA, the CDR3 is TGTGCCTGCAGCTTAGGGTGGGCTCGGGACCATGAGCAGTTCTTC. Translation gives CACSLGWARDHEQFF.

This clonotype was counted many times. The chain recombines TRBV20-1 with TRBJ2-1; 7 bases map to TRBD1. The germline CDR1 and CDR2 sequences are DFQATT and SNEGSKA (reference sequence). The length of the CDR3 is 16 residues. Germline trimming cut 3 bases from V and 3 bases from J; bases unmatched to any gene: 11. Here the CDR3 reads CSASRTGLGDYNEQFF. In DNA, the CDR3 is TGCAGTGCTAGCCGGACAGGCTTAGGTGACTACAATGAGCAGTTCTTC.

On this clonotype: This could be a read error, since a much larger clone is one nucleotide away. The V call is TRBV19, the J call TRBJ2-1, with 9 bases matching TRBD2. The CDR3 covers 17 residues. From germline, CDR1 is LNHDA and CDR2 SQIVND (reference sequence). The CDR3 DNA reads TGTACCAGTAGTTCCCGAGCGGGGGGACTGTCCTACAATGAGCAGTTCTTC. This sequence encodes CTSSSRAGGLSYNEQFF.

CDR3 in amino acids: CASSYSAGGDTGELFF. The CDR3 nucleotides are TGTGCCAGCAGTTATTCAGCGGGGGGTGACACCGGGGAGCTGTTTTTT. The rearrangement links TRBV6-5 to TRBJ2-2; 9 bases are a match to TRBD2. The CDR3 has 16 amino acids. Germline CDR1 and CDR2: MNHEY and SVGAGI. V gave up 3 bases and J gave up 3 bases; unmatched junction bases: 5.

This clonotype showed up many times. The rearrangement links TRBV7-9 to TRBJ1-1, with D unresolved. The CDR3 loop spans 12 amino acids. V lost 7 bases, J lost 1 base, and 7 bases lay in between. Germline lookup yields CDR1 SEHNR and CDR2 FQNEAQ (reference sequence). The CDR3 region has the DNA TGTGCCAGCAATAGGCCGAACACTGAAGCTTTCTTT. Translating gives CASNRPNTEAFF.

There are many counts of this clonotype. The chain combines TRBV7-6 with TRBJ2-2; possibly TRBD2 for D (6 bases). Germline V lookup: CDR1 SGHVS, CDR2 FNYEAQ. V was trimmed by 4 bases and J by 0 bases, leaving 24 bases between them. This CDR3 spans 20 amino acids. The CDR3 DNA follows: TGTGCCAGCAGCTCGGGACCGCTGCTCGGGGGTACCCCGAACACCGGGGAGCTGTTTTTT. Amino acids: CASSSGPLLGGTPNTGELFF.

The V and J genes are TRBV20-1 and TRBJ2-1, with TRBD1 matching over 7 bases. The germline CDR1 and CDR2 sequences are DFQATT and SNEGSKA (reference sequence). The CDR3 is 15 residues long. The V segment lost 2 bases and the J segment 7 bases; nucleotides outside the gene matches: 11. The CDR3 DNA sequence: TGCAGTGCTAGACCCTTCGAGGGGGCGGAAAATGAGCAGTTCTTC. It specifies CSARPFEGAENEQFF.

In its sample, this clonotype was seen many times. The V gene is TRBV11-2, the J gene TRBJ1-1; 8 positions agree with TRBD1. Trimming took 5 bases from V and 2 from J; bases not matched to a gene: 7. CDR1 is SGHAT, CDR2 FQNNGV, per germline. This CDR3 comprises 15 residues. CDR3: CASSTQDRDNTEAFF. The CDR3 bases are TGTGCCAGCAGCACCCAGGACAGGGATAACACTGAAGCTTTCTTT.